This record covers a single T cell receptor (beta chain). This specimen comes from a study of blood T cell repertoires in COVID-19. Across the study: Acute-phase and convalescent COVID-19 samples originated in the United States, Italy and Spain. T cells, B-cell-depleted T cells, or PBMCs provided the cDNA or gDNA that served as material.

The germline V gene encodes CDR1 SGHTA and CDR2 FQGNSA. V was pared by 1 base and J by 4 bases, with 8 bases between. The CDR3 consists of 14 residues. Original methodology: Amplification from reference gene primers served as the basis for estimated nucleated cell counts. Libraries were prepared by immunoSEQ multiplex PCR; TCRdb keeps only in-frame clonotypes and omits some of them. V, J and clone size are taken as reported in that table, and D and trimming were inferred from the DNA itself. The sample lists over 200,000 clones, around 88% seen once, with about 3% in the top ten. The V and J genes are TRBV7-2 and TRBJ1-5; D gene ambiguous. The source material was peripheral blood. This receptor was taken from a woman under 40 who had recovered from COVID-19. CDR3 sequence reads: CASSLVTRNQPQHF. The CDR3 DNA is TGTGCCAGCAGCTTAGTAACCAGAAATCAGCCCCAGCATTTT.